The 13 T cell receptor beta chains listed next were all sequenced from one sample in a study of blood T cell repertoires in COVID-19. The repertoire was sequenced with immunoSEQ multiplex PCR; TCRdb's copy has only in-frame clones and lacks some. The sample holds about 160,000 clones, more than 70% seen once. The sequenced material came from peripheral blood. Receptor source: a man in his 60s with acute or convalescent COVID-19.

CDR3 loop: CASTRGRTGGSEQFF. The CDR3, as DNA: TGTGCCAGCACCCGTGGGAGGACAGGGGGCTCTGAGCAGTTCTTC. The chain has TRBV5-6 and TRBJ2-1; TRBD1 matches at 11 bases. CDR1 is SGHDT, CDR2 YYEEEE, per germline. This CDR3 is 15 amino acids long. V was clipped by 6 bases and J by 9 bases; unmatched bases: 11.

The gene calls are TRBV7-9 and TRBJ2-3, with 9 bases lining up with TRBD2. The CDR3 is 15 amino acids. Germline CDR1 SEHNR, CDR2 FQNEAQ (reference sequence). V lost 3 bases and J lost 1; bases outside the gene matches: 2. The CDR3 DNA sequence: TGTGCCAGCAGCTTCGTAGCGGGGGGCACAGATACGCAGTATTTT. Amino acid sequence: CASSFVAGGTDTQYF. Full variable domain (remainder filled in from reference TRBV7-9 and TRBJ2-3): DTGVSQNPRHKITKRGQNVTFRCDPISEHNRLYWYRQTLGQGPEFLTYFQNEAQLEKSRLLSDRFSAERPKGSFSTLEIQRTEQGDSAMYLCASSFVAGGTDTQYFGPGTRLTVL.

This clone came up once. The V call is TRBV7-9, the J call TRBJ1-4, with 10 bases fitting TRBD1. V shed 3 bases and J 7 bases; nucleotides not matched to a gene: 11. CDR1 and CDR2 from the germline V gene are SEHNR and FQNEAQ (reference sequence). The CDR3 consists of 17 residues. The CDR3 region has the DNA TGTGCCAGCAGCTTCCTAGGGGGACAGGGGATTGGTGAAAAACTGTTTTTT. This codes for CASSFLGGQGIGEKLFF.

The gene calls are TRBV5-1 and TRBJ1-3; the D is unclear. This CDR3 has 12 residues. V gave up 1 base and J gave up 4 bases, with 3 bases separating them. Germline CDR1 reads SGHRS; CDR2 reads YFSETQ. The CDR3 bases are TGCGCCAGCAGCTTGTCAGGAAACACCATATATTTT. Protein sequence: CASSLSGNTIYF.

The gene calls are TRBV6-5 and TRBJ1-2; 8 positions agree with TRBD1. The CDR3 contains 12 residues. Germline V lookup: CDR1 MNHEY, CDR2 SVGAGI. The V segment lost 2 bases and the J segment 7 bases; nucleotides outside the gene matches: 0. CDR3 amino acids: CASSYGTGGYTF. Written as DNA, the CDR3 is TGTGCCAGCAGTTACGGGACAGGTGGCTACACCTTC.

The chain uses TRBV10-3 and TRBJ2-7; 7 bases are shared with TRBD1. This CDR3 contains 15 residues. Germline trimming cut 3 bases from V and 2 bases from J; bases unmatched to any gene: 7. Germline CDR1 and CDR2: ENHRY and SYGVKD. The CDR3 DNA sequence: TGTGCCATCAGTGATCCGGGACAGAACACCTACGAGCAGTACTTC. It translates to CAISDPGQNTYEQYF.

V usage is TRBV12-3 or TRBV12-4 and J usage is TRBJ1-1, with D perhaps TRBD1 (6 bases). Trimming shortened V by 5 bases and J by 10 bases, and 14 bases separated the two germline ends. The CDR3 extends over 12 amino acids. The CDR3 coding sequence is TGTGCCAGCAGTCGTTACAGGGCACCAGCTTTCTTT. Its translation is CASSRYRAPAFF.

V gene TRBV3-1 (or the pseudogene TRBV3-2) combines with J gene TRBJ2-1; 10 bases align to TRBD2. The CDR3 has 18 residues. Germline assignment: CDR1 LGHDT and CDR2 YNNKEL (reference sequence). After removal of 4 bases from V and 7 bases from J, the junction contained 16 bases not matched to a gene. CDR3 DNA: TGTGCCAGCAGCCCATCACTCAAGCGGGGGGGCTGGGGAAATGAGCAGTTCTTC. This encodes CASSPSLKRGGWGNEQFF.

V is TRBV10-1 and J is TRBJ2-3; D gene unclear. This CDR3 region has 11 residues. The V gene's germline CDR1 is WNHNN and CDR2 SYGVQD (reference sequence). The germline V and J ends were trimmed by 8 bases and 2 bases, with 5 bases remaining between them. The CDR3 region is CASSSTDTQYF. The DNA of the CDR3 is TGCGCCAGCTCCTCCACAGATACGCAGTATTTT.

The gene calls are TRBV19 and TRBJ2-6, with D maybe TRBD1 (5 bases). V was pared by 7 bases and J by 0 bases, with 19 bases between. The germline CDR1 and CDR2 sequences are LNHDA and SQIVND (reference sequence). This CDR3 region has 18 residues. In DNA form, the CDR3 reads TGTGCCAGTAAGAAGGCCGGCAGGGCCAACTCTGGGGCCAACGTCCTGACTTTC. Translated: CASKKAGRANSGANVLTF.

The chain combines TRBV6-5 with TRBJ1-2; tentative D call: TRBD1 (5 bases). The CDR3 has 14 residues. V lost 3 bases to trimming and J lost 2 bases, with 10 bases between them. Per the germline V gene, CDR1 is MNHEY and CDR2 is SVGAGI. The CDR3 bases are TGTGCCAGCAGTTATGGGGCTTTAAACTATGGCTACACCTTC. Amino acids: CASSYGALNYGYTF.

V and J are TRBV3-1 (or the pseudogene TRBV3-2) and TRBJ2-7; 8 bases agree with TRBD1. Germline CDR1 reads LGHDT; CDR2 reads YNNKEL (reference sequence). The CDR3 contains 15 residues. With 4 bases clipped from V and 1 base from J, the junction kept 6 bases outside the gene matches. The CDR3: CASSPWTGISYEQYF. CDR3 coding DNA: TGTGCCAGCAGCCCCTGGACAGGGATTTCCTACGAGCAGTACTTC.

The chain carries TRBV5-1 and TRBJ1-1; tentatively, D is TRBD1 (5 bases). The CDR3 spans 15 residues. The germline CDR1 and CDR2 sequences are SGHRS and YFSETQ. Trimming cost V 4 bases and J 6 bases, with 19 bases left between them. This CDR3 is CASSPDGGSNPEAFF. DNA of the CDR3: TGCGCCAGCAGCCCGGACGGGGGGAGTAATCCTGAAGCTTTCTTT.